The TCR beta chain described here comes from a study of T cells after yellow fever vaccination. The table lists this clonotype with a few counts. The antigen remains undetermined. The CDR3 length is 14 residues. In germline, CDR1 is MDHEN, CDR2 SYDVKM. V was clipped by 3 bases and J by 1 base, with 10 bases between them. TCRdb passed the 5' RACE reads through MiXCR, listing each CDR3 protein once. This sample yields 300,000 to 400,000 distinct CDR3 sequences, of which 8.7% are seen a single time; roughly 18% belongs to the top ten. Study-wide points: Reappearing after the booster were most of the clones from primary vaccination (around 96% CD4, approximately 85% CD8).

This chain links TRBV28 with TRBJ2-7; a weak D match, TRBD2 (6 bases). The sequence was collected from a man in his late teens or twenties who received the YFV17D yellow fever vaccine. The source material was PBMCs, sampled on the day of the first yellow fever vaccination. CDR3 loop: CASSFRLESYEQYV. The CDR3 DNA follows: TGTGCCAGCAGTTTCCGACTAGAATCCTACGAGCAGTACGTC.